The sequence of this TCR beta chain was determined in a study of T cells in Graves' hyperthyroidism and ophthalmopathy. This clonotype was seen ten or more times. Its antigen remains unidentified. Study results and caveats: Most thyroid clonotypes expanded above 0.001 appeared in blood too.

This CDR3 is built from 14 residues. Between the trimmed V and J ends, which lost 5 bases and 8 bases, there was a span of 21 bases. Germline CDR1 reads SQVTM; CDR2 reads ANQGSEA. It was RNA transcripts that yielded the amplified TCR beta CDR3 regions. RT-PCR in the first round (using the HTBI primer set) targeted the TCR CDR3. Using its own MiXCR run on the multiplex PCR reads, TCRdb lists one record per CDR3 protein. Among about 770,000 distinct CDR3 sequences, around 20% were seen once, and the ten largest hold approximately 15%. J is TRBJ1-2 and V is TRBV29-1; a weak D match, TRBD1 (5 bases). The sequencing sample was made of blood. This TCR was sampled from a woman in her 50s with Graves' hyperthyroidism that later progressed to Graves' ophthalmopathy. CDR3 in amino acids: CSVPPRDVKEGYTF. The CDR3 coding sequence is TGCAGCGTTCCCCCTCGGGACGTTAAGGAGGGCTACACCTTC.